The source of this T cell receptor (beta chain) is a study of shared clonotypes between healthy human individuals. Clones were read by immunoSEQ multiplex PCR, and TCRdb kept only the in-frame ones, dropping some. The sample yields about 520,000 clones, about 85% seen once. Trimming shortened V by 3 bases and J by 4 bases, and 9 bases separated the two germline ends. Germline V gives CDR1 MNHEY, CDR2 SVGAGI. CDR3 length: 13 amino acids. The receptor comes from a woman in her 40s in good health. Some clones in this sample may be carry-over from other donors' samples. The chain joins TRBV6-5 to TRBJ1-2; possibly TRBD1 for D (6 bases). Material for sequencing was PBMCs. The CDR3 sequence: CASSYAQGYGYTF. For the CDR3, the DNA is TGTGCCAGCAGTTATGCACAGGGCTATGGCTACACCTTC.